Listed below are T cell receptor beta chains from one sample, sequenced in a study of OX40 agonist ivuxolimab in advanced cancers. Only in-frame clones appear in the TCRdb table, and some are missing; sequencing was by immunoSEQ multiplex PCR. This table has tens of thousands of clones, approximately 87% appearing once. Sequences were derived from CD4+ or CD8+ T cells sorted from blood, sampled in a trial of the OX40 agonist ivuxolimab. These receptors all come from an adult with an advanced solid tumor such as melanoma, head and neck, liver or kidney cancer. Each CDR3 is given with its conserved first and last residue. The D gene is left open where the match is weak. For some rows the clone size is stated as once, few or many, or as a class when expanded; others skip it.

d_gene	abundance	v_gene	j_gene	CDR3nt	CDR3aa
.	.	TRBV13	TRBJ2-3	TGTGCCAGCAGCTTGGGGGATGATACGCAGTATTTT	CASSLGDDTQYF
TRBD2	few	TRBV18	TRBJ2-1	TGTGCCAGCTCAAGACGAAGCGGGGTTTACAATGAGCAGTTCTTC	CASSRRSGVYNEQFF
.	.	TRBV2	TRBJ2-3	TGTGCCAGCAGGCCCCTGGGGGACACAGATACGCAGTATTTT	CASRPLGDTDTQYF
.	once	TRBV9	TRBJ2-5	TGTGCCAGCAGCGTAGGGGGGCAAGAGACCCAGTACTTC	CASSVGGQETQYF
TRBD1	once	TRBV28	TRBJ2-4	TGTGCCAGCAGTCCGGGACAGGGTGGGTACATTCAGTACTTC	CASSPGQGGYIQYF
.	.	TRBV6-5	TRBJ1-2	TGTGCCAGCAGTTACGGGGAGGGAGATGGCTACACCTTC	CASSYGEGDGYTF
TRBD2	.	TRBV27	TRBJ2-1	TGTGCCAGCTCCTTAGCGGGTCCCTACAATGAGCAGTTCTTC	CASSLAGPYNEQFF
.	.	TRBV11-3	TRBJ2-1	TGTGCCAGCAGCTTAAGTATGAATGAGCAGTTCTTC	CASSLSMNEQFF
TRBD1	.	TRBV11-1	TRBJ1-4	TGTGCCAGCAGTCCGACCAGGGGGACAACTAATGAAAAACTGTTTTTT	CASSPTRGTTNEKLFF
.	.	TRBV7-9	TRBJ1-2	TGTGCCGGTTATACAGGGAACGACTATGGCTACACCTTC	CAGYTGNDYGYTF
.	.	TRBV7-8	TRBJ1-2	TGTGCCAGCAGCTTAGCTGGCCCCGATGACTACACCTTC	CASSLAGPDDYTF
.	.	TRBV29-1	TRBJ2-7	TGCAGCGTCCCCGGGGCCTACGAGCAGTACTTC	CSVPGAYEQYF
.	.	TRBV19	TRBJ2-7	TGTGCCAGTAGTATAGTGGGTACAGGGATCTCCTACGAGCAGTACTTC	CASSIVGTGISYEQYF
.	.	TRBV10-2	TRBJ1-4	TGCGCCGCAGCGCGGGGGGGGGAGGTGAATGAAAAACTGTTTTTT	CAAARGGEVNEKLFF
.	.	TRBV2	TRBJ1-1	TGTGCCAGCCTCGTCTCTGAAGCTTTCTTT	CASLVSEAFF
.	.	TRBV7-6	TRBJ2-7	TGTGCCAGCAGCCCGGGAGGAGGGGGATCCTACGAGCAGTACTTC	CASSPGGGGSYEQYF
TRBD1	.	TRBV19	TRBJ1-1	TGTGCCAGCCTCCCTCGACAGGGCTCTTACACTGAAGCTTTCTTT	CASLPRQGSYTEAFF
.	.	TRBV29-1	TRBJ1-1	TGCAGCGTTGGAACAGACAGGGAAGCTTTCTTT	CSVGTDREAFF
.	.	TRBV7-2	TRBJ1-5	TGTGCCAGCAGTAGAGGGGAAGGGCTCAATCAGCCCCAGCATTTT	CASSRGEGLNQPQHF